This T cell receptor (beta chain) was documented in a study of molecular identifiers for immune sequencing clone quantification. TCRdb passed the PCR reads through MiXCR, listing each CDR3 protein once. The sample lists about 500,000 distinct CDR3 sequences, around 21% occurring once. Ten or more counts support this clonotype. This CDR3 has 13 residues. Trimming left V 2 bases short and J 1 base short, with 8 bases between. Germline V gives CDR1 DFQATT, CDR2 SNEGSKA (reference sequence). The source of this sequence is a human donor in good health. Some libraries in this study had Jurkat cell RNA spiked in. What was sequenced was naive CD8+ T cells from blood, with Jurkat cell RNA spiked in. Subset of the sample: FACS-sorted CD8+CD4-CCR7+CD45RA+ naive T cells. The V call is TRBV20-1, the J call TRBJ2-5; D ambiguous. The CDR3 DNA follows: TGCAGTGCTAGACTGCAGCCCCAAGAGACCCAGTACTTC. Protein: CSARLQPQETQYF.